The 25 T cell receptor beta chains listed next were all sequenced from one sample in a study of T-cell reconstitution after alpha-beta-depleted transplantation in children. Unique molecular identifiers featured in how the TCRbeta library was prepared. TCRdb independently ran MiXCR on the PCR reads; one entry per CDR3 protein. Among about 980,000 distinct CDR3 sequences listed, under 30% were seen once. The sample consisted of PBMCs, mostly from graft donor cells, taken 360 days after TCRalphabeta/CD19-depleted stem cell transplant. The receptors come from a boy under two years old who had a stem cell transplant for SCID, so the T cells may come from the graft donor.

This clonotype was observed many times. The DNA for the CDR3 is TGTGCCAGCAGTTTTTTCAGGGGCCCCTACGAGCAGTACTTC. Translation: CASSFFRGPYEQYF. This chain links TRBV27 with TRBJ2-7; a weak D match, TRBD1 (6 bases). V was cut by 3 bases and J by 2 bases, with 11 bases left in between. The CDR3 has 14 amino acids. CDR1 MNHEY and CDR2 SMNVEV come from the germline V gene (reference sequence).

In its sample, this clonotype was seen many times. The chain is built from TRBV20-1 and TRBJ2-5; no firm D call. CDR1 DFQATT and CDR2 SNEGSKA come from the germline V gene (reference sequence). This CDR3 is 12 amino acids long. The V and J ends lost 3 bases and 0 bases respectively, with 5 bases between them. CDR3 bases: TGCAGTGCTAGGGGAAACCAAGAGACCCAGTACTTC. Amino acid sequence: CSARGNQETQYF.

This chain connects TRBV6-1 to TRBJ2-2, with 12 bases that match TRBD2. V lost 5 bases to trimming and J lost 0 bases; unmatched junction nucleotides: 4. CDR1 is MNHNS and CDR2 is SASEGT in the germline V gene. This CDR3 has 17 residues. In DNA, the CDR3 is TGTGCCAGCAGTCGGACTAGCGGGAAAGCGAACACCGGGGAGCTGTTTTTT. Amino acids: CASSRTSGKANTGELFF.

This sequence joins TRBV29-1 and TRBJ1-5, with D possibly being TRBD1 (5 bases). The CDR3 covers 12 residues. Per germline, CDR1 SQVTM and CDR2 ANQGSEA. V gave up 4 bases and J gave up 9 bases, with 13 bases separating them. DNA for the CDR3: TGCAGCGTTGGGGTAGGGACGGGGCCCCAGCATTTT. Protein sequence: CSVGVGTGPQHF.

This clonotype was counted between two and nine times. The rearrangement links TRBV29-1 to TRBJ1-5, with D unclear. The germline V and J ends were trimmed by 4 bases and 3 bases, with 10 bases remaining between them. The CDR3 has 13 residues. Looked up from germline, CDR1 is SQVTM and CDR2 is ANQGSEA. The CDR3 loop is CSVGRGLNQPQHF. The CDR3 coding sequence is TGCAGCGTTGGAAGAGGGCTCAATCAGCCCCAGCATTTT.

The V gene is TRBV4-2, the J gene TRBJ2-7; perhaps D is TRBD1 or TRBD2 (6 bases each). The CDR3 is made up of 13 amino acids. In germline, CDR1 is LGHNA, CDR2 YNFKEQ. V gave up 0 bases and J gave up 5 bases, with 8 bases separating them. CDR3 protein: CASSQDRGHEQYF. The CDR3 DNA follows: TGTGCCAGCAGCCAAGACCGGGGGCACGAGCAGTACTTC.

This clonotype was observed at least ten times. One end of the junction does not line up with germline, which may come from a read error. The genes are TRBV7-9 and TRBJ2-3, with D unclear. Germline-derived CDR1 and CDR2 are SEHNR and FQNEAQ (reference sequence). The CDR3 is 13 residues long. The CDR3 coding sequence is TGTGCCAGCAGTTTAGTAGGGCCAGATACGCAGTATTTT. This gives the protein CASSLVGPDTQYF.

This clonotype was observed a handful of times. J is TRBJ2-1 and V is TRBV27; D not resolved. Per germline, CDR1 MNHEY and CDR2 SMNVEV (reference sequence). This CDR3 has 13 amino acids. V lost 3 bases and J lost 13, with 16 bases in between. This CDR3 reads CASSFGSGPIQFF. For the CDR3, the DNA is TGTGCCAGCAGTTTCGGATCCGGGCCCATTCAGTTCTTC.

The chain is built from TRBV14 and TRBJ2-1; D is possibly TRBD2 (6 bases). The length of the CDR3 is 15 residues. Germline V gene lookup returns CDR1 SGHDN and CDR2 FVKESK. Trimming pared 1 base from V and 4 bases from J, leaving 11 bases between. Here the CDR3 reads CASSQVGAGYNEQFF. The CDR3 DNA reads TGTGCCAGCAGCCAAGTTGGGGCGGGATACAATGAGCAGTTCTTC. Combining the CDR3 with reference TRBV14 and TRBJ2-1 gives the whole variable domain EAGVTQFPSHSVIEKGQTVTLRCDPISGHDNLYWYRRVMGKEIKFLLHFVKESKQDESGMPNNRFLAERTGGTYSTLKVQPAELEDSGVYFCASSQVGAGYNEQFFGPGTRLTVL.

This rearrangement joins TRBV6-1 to TRBJ2-1, with TRBD1 identical over 9 bases. The germline gives CDR1 MNHNS, CDR2 SASEGT. This CDR3 has 14 residues. V lost 11 bases and J lost 6; bases outside the gene matches: 11. Written as DNA, the CDR3 is TGTGCCCTACCTGTGGGACAGGGATGCAATGAGCAGTTCTTC. Translation: CALPVGQGCNEQFF.

This clonotype was counted a few times. The chain couples TRBV10-3 to TRBJ1-2, with a weak D call TRBD1 (5 bases). Germline V gene data show CDR1 as ENHRY and CDR2 as SYGVKD. Trimming pared 2 bases from V and 4 bases from J, leaving 11 bases between. CDR3 length: 14 amino acids. CDR3 sequence reads: CAISEPGTAYGYTF. The CDR3 DNA is TGTGCCATCAGTGAGCCGGGGACCGCCTATGGCTACACCTTC.

This clonotype was seen a handful of times. V and J are TRBV28 and TRBJ2-2, with 10 bases lining up with TRBD1. This CDR3 spans 16 amino acids. V shed 5 bases and J 7 bases; nucleotides not matched to a gene: 10. Germline V gene data show CDR1 as MDHEN and CDR2 as SYDVKM. The CDR3: CASSPSGTGVIGELFF. The DNA for the CDR3 is TGTGCCAGCAGTCCTTCCGGGACAGGGGTGATCGGGGAGCTGTTTTTT.

The chain links TRBV18 to TRBJ1-4; D is uncertain. Germline V gene data show CDR1 as KGHSH and CDR2 as LQKENI. V lost 8 bases to trimming and J lost 7 bases, with 17 bases between them. The CDR3 consists of 14 residues. The CDR3 DNA reads TGTGCCAGCAGTCCCGTCGCCACCAGTGAAAAACTGTTTTTT. This sequence encodes CASSPVATSEKLFF.

This sequence joins TRBV12-3 or TRBV12-4 and TRBJ1-5; the D gene is possibly TRBD1 (6 bases). CDR3 length equals 16 residues. Trimming removed 6 bases from V and 0 bases from J, with 15 bases in between. The CDR3 reads CASSPTGGHSNQPQHF. The CDR3 nucleotides are TGTGCCAGCAGCCCGACAGGTGGGCATAGCAATCAGCCCCAGCATTTT.

The table lists this clonotype with a count of one. The genes are TRBV7-9 and TRBJ2-1; 9 bases match TRBD1. The V gene end was trimmed by 5 bases and the J gene end by 4 bases; junction bases not matched to a gene: 12. The CDR3 is 17 residues long. The germline V gene encodes CDR1 SEHNR and CDR2 FQNEAQ (reference sequence). CDR3 sequence reads: CASSQTTGGRVYNEQFF. CDR3 in DNA: TGTGCCAGCAGCCAAACTACAGGGGGCCGGGTGTACAATGAGCAGTTCTTC. Combining the CDR3 with reference TRBV7-9 and TRBJ2-1 gives the whole variable domain DTGVSQNPRHKITKRGQNVTFRCDPISEHNRLYWYRQTLGQGPEFLTYFQNEAQLEKSRLLSDRFSAERPKGSFSTLEIQRTEQGDSAMYLCASSQTTGGRVYNEQFFGPGTRLTVL.

The chain couples TRBV12-3 or TRBV12-4 to TRBJ1-1; D not resolved. Deletions cut 1 base from V and 4 bases from J, with 10 bases between. CDR3 size: 14 residues. The CDR3 coding sequence is TGTGCCAGCAGTTTAGGGGCCCTTCCCACTGAAGCTTTCTTT. Translating gives CASSLGALPTEAFF.

This clonotype has a handful of counts. The V call is TRBV29-1, the J call TRBJ1-1; 9 positions agree with TRBD1. With V trimmed by 6 bases and J by 4 bases, 12 bases remained unmatched. The CDR3 runs 15 residues. CDR1 and CDR2 from the germline V gene are SQVTM and ANQGSEA. CDR3 in DNA: TGCAGCGTACCCGGGACAGGGCGTATGGGCACTGAAGCTTTCTTT. This gives the protein CSVPGTGRMGTEAFF.

This clonotype was seen more than once but under ten times. The gene calls are TRBV28 and TRBJ2-7; no reliable D call. CDR1 is MDHEN and CDR2 is SYDVKM in the germline V gene. The CDR3 is 14 amino acids. V lost 2 bases and J 4 bases, leaving 12 bases between the germline ends. DNA for the CDR3: TGTGCCAGCAGTTTAGAAGGGTGGGAATACGAGCAGTACTTC. Translated, it gives CASSLEGWEYEQYF.

The chain employs TRBV2 and TRBJ2-7; TRBD1 aligns across 8 bases. Germline-derived CDR1 and CDR2 are SNHLY and FYNNEI. The CDR3 is made up of 14 amino acids. Germline trimming cut 5 bases from V and 5 bases from J; bases unmatched to any gene: 8. CDR3 nucleotides: TGTGCCAGCAGTAGGGGCAGGGGGCTCGACGAGCAGTACTTC. Its translation: CASSRGRGLDEQYF.

The chain links TRBV20-1 to TRBJ1-5; D uncertain. The CDR3 is 14 residues long. V was pared by 3 bases and J by 0 bases, with 9 bases between. Germline lookup yields CDR1 DFQATT and CDR2 SNEGSKA (reference sequence). The CDR3 DNA reads as TGCAGTGCTAGCCTTGTTAATAGCAATCAGCCCCAGCATTTT. It translates to CSASLVNSNQPQHF.

The gene calls are TRBV5-1 and TRBJ1-1; no firm D call. V was clipped by 0 bases and J by 9 bases, with 9 bases between them. Germline assignment: CDR1 SGHRS and CDR2 YFSETQ. The CDR3 extends over 12 amino acids. The CDR3: CASSLVAEKAFF. DNA for the CDR3: TGCGCCAGCAGCTTGGTGGCAGAAAAAGCTTTCTTT.

V is TRBV27 and J is TRBJ2-1; 7 positions agree with TRBD2. There are 14 residues in the CDR3. Germline V lookup: CDR1 MNHEY, CDR2 SMNVEV (reference sequence). V shed 6 bases, J shed 4 bases, and the junction held 6 bases outside the gene matches. The CDR3 bases are TGTGCCAGCAGCTCCGCGGGGGAGTACAATGAGCAGTTCTTC. Encoded protein: CASSSAGEYNEQFF.

This chain connects TRBV9 to TRBJ2-1; 12 bases agree with TRBD2. Trimming took 0 bases from V and 12 from J; bases not matched to a gene: 10. This CDR3 comprises 16 residues. CDR1 and CDR2 from the germline V gene are SGDLS and YYNGEE. CDR3: CASSVAATSGGGGQFF. The CDR3 bases are TGTGCCAGCAGCGTAGCCGCGACTAGCGGGGGCGGGGGGCAGTTCTTC. Supplemented by reference TRBV9 and TRBJ2-1, the full variable domain reads DSGVTQTPKHLITATGQRVTLRCSPRSGDLSVYWYQQSLDQGLQFLIQYYNGEERAKGNILERFSAQQFPDLHSELNLSSLELGDSALYFCASSVAATSGGGGQFFGPGTRLTVL.

This clonotype was seen only a few times. This chain connects TRBV15 to TRBJ2-7; D is perhaps TRBD1 (6 bases). The CDR3 length is 13 residues. V lost 4 bases and J 3 bases, leaving 10 bases between the germline ends. Germline lookup yields CDR1 LNHNV and CDR2 YYDKDF (reference sequence). CDR3 coding DNA: TGTGCCACCAGCACCGGACAGTTCTACGAGCAGTACTTC. Residues: CATSTGQFYEQYF.

This clonotype appeared a few times. The CDR3 spells CASSELRIGEKLFF. For the CDR3, the DNA is TGTGCCAGCAGTGAACTCAGGATTGGGGAAAAACTGTTTTTT. The genes are TRBV2 and TRBJ1-4; D is uncertain. The CDR3 sequence is 14 residues long. Germline V gene sequence: CDR1 SNHLY, CDR2 FYNNEI. Deletions cut 2 bases from V and 8 bases from J, with 12 bases between.